This TCR beta chain was sequenced for a study of blood T cell repertoires in COVID-19. With V trimmed by 6 bases and J by 5 bases, 12 bases remained unmatched. CDR3 length: 15 amino acids. Germline-derived CDR1 and CDR2 are MNHEY and SVGAGI. The repertoire was sequenced with immunoSEQ multiplex PCR; TCRdb's copy has only in-frame clones and lacks some. The sample holds fewer than 250,000 clones, 65% to 85% seen once. The TCR originated in a woman under 40 who had recovered from COVID-19. The sample was PBMCs or T cells enriched from blood (not recorded which). This chain links TRBV6-5 with TRBJ1-1, with 7 bases matching TRBD1. The CDR3 spells CASRTGWDPPTEAFF. CDR3 in DNA: TGTGCCAGCAGGACAGGGTGGGACCCCCCGACTGAAGCTTTCTTT.